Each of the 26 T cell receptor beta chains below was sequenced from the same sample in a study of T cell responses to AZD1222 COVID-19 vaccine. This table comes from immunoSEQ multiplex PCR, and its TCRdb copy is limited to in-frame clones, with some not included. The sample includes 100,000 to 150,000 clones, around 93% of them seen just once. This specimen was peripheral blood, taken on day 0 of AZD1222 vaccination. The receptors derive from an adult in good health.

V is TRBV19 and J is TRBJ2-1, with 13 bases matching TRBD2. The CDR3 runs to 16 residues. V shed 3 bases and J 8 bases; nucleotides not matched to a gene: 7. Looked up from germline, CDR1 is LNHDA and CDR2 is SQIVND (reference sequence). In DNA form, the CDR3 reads TGTGCCAGTAGTATCAGGGTACTAGCGGGAGGGTATGAGCAGTTCTTC. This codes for CASSIRVLAGGYEQFF.

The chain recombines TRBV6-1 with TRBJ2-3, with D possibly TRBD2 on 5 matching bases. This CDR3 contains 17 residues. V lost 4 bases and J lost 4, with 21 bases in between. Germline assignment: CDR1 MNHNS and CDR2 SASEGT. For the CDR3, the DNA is TGTGCCAGCAGTGGCTCCGGCGGGTCGTCCCCCCCAGATACGCAGTATTTT. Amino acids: CASSGSGGSSPPDTQYF.

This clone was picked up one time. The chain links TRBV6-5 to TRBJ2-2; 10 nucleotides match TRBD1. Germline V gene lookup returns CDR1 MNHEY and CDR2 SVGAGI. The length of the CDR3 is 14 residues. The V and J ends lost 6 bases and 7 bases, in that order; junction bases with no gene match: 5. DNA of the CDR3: TGTGCCAGCAGCCAGGGACAGGGGAACGGGGAGCTGTTTTTT. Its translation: CASSQGQGNGELFF.

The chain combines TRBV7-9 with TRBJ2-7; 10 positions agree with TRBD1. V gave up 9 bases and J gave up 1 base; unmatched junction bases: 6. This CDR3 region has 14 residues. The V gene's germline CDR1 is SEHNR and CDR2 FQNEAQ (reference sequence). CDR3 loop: CASDRTGGSYEQYF. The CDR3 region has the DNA TGTGCCAGTGATAGGACAGGGGGTTCCTACGAGCAGTACTTC.

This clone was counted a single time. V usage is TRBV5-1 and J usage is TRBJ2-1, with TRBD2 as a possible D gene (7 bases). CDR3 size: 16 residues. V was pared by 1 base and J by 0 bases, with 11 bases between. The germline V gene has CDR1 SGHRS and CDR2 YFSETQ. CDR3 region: CASSLFGGRSYNEQFF. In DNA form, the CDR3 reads TGCGCCAGCAGCTTGTTCGGGGGGCGCTCCTACAATGAGCAGTTCTTC.

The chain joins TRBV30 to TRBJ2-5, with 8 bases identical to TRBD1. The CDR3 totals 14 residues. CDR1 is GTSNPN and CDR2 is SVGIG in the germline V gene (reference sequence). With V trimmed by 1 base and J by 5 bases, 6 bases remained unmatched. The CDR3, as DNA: TGTGCCTGGAGTGGGACAGGGCGTCGCGAGACCCAGTACTTC. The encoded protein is CAWSGTGRRETQYF.

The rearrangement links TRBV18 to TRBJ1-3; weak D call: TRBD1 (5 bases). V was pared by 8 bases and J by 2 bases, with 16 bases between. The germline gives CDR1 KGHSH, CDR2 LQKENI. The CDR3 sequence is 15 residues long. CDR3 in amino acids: CASADDSFPGNTIYF. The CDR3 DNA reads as TGTGCCAGCGCAGACGACAGTTTTCCTGGAAACACCATATATTTT.

The CDR3 DNA sequence: TGTGCCAGCAGTCTTAGGAGCTCCTACAATGAGCAGTTCTTC. Encoded protein: CASSLRSSYNEQFF. V gene TRBV27 combines with J gene TRBJ2-1; no definite D call. V lost 5 bases and J 0 bases, leaving 8 bases between the germline ends. Germline CDR1 is MNHEY and CDR2 is SMNVEV (reference sequence). This CDR3 is 14 amino acids long.

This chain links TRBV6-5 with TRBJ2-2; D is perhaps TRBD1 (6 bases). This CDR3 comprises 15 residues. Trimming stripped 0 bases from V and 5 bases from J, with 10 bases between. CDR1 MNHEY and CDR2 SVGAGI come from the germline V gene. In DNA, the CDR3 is TGTGCCAGCAGTTACTCGGCAGGGGCTACCGGGGAGCTGTTTTTT. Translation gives CASSYSAGATGELFF.

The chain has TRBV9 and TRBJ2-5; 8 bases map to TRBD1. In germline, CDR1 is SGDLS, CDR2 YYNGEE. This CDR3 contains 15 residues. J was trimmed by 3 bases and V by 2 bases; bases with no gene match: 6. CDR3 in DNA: TGTGCCAGCAGCGTGACCGGGACAGGAAAAGAGACCCAGTACTTC. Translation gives CASSVTGTGKETQYF. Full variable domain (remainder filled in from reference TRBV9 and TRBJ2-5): DSGVTQTPKHLITATGQRVTLRCSPRSGDLSVYWYQQSLDQGLQFLIQYYNGEERAKGNILERFSAQQFPDLHSELNLSSLELGDSALYFCASSVTGTGKETQYFGPGTRLLVL.

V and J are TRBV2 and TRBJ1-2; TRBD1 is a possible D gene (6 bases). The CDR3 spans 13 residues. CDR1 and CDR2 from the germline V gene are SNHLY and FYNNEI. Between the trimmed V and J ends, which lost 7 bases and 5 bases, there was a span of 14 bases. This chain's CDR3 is CASTTGNWYGYTF. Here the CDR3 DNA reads TGTGCCAGCACAACAGGGAATTGGTATGGCTACACCTTC.

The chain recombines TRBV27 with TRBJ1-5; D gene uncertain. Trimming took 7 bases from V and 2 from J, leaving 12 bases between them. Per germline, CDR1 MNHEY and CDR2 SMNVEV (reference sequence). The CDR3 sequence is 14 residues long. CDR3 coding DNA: TGTGCCAGCAAGAAGGCGGTCGGCAATCAGCCCCAGCATTTT. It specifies CASKKAVGNQPQHF.

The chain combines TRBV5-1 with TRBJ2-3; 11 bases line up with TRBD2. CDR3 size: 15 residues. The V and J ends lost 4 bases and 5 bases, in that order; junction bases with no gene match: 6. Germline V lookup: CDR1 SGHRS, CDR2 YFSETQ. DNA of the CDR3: TGCGCCAGCAGCGAGGGACTAGCGGAGGGAGATACGCAGTATTTT. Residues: CASSEGLAEGDTQYF.

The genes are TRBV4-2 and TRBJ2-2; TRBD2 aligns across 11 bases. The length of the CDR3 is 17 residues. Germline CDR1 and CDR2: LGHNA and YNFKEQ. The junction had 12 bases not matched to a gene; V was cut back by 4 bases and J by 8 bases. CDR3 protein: CASSLSQLAGEAGELFF. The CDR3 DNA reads TGTGCCAGCAGCCTCAGTCAACTAGCGGGAGAGGCAGGGGAGCTGTTTTTT.

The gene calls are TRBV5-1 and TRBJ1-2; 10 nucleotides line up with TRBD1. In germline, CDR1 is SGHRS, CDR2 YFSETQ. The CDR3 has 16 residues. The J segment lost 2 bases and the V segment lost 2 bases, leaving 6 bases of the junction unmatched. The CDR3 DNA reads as TGCGCCAGCAGCTTACAGGGACAGGGGCGGAACTATGGCTACACCTTC. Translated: CASSLQGQGRNYGYTF.

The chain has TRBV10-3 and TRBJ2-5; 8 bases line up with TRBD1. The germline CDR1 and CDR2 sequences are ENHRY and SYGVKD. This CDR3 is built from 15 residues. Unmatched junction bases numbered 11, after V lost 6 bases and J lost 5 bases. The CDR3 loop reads CAIREQRDRSETQYF. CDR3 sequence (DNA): TGTGCCATCAGGGAACAAAGGGACAGGTCTGAGACCCAGTACTTC.

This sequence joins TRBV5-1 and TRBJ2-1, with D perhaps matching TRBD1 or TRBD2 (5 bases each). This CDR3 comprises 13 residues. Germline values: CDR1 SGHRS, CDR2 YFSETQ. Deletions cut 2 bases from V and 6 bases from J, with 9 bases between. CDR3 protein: CASSFGTLNEQFF. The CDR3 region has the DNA TGCGCCAGCAGCTTCGGGACCCTCAATGAGCAGTTCTTC.

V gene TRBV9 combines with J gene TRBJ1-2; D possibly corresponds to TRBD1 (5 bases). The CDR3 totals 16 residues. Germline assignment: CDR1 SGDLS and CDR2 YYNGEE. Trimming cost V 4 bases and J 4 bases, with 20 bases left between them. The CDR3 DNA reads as TGTGCCAGCAGCCCAAAGGGGAAGGGTGATCGCTATGGCTACACCTTC. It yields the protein CASSPKGKGDRYGYTF.

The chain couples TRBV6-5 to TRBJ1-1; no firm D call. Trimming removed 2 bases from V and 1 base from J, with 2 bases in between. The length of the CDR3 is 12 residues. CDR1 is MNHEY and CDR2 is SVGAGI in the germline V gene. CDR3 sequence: CASSYRNTEAFF. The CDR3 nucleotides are TGTGCCAGCAGTTACCGGAACACTGAAGCTTTCTTT.

The CDR3 bases are TGTGCCAGCAGCTCTTTAGGCAAAACAGGGGTCCAAGAGACCCAGTACTTC. Its protein is CASSSLGKTGVQETQYF. The chain couples TRBV11-2 to TRBJ2-5; 7 bases fit TRBD1. This CDR3 has 17 amino acids. Germline V CDR1 and CDR2: SGHAT, FQNNGV. V was clipped by 4 bases and J by 1 base; unmatched bases: 12.

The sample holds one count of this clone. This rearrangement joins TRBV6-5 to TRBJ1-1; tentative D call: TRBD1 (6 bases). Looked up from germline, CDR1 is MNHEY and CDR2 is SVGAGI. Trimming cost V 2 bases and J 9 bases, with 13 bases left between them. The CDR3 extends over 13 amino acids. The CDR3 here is CASSYGDTIQAFF. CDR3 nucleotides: TGTGCCAGCAGTTACGGGGACACGATCCAAGCTTTCTTT.

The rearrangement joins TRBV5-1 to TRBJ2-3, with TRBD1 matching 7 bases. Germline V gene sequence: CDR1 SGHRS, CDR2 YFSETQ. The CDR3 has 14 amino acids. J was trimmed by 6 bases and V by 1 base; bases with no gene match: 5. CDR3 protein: CASSLQGVTDTQYF. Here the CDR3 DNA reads TGCGCCAGCAGCTTGCAGGGGGTAACCGATACGCAGTATTTT.

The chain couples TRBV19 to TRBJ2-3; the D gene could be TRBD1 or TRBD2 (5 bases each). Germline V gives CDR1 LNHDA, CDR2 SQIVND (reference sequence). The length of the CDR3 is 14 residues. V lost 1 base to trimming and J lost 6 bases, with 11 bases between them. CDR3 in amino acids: CASSIAGPGDTQYF. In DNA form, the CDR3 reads TGTGCCAGTAGTATAGCGGGGCCGGGGGATACGCAGTATTTT.

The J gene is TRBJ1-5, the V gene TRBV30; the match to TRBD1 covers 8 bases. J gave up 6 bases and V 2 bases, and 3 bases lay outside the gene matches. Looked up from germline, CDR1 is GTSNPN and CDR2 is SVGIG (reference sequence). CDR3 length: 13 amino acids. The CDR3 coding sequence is TGTGCCTGGAGTATCGACAGGGGTCAGCCCCAGCATTTT. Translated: CAWSIDRGQPQHF.

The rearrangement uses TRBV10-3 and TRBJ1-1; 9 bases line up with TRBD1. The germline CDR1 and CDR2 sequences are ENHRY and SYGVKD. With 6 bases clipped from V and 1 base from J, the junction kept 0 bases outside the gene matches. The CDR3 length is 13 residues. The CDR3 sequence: CAIRGQGNTEAFF. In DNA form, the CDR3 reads TGTGCCATCAGGGGACAGGGGAACACTGAAGCTTTCTTT.

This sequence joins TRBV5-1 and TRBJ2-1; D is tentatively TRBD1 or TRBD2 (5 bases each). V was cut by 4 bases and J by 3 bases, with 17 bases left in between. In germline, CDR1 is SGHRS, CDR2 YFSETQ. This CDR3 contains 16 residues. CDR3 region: CASSQPGGINYNEQFF. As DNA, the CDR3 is TGCGCCAGCAGCCAACCTGGGGGTATCAACTACAATGAGCAGTTCTTC.